The count of the clone carrying this T cell receptor beta chain is one. Researchers used genomic DNA as the template to profile TCR beta VDJ and CDR3. TCRdb re-analysed the reads in MiXCR, keeping a single row per CDR3 protein. Here the sample spans 400,000 to 450,000 distinct CDR3 sequences, 55% to 70% being singletons. The data derive from a study of CD8+CD57+ T cells in acquired aplastic anemia. Study information: Sorted CD4+ and CD8+ cells gave an average of about 3 ug of DNA. CD4+ cell libraries from healthy donors averaged approximately 10 million reads.

This TCR was recovered from a human donor in good health, serving as a control. The sequencing input was sorted CD4+, CD8+, or CD8+CD57+ T cells (not recorded which) from PBMCs.

CDR3 sequence: CATAGSGGYNEQFF. The CDR3 nucleotides are TGTGCCACCGCAGGTAGCGGGGGGTACAATGAGCAGTTCTTC. The chain employs TRBV24-1 and TRBJ2-1; TRBD2 matches at 10 bases. Germline lookup yields CDR1 KGHDR and CDR2 SFDVKD. The CDR3 covers 14 residues. Germline trimming cut 9 bases from V and 4 bases from J; bases unmatched to any gene: 5.